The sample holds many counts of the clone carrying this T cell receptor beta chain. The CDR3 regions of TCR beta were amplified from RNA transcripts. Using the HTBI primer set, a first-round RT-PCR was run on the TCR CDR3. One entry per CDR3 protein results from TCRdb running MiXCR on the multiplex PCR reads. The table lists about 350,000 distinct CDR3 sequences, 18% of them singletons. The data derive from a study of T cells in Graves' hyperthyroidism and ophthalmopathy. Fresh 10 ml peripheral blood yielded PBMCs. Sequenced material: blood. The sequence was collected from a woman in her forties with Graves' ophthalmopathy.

The CDR3 loop is CASSLRKGVRQPQHF. In DNA, the CDR3 is TGTGCCAGCAGTTTAAGGAAGGGCGTTCGTCAGCCCCAGCATTTT. The chain carries TRBV12-3 or TRBV12-4 and TRBJ1-5; no reliable D call. Trimming pared 2 bases from V and 6 bases from J, leaving 14 bases between. The CDR3 contains 15 residues.